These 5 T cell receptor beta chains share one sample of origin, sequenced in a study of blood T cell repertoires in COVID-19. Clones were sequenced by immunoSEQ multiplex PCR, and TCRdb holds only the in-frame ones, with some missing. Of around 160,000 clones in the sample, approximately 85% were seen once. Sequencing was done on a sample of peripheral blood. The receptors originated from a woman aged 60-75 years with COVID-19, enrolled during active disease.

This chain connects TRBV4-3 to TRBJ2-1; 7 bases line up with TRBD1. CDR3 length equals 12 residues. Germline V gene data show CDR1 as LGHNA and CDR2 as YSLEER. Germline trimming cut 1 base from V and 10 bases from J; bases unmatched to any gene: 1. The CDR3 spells CASSQATGEQFF. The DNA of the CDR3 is TGCGCCAGCAGCCAAGCGACAGGGGAGCAGTTCTTC.

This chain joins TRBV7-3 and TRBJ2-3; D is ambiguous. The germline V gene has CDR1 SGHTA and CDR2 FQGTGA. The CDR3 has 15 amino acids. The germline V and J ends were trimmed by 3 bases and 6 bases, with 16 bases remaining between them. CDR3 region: CASSFSPNMPDTQYF. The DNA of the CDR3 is TGTGCCAGCAGCTTCTCCCCTAATATGCCGGATACGCAGTATTTT. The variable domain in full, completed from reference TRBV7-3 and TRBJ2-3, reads GAGVSQTPSNKVTEKGKYVELRCDPISGHTALYWYRQSLGQGPEFLIYFQGTGAADDSGLPNDRFFAVRPEGSVSTLKIQRTERGDSAVYLCASSFSPNMPDTQYFGPGTRLTVL.

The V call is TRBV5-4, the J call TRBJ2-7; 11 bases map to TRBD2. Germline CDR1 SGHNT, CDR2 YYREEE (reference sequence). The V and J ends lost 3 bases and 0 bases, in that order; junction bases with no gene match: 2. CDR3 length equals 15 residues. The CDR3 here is CASSSGLAVSYEQYF. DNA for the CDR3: TGTGCCAGCAGCTCGGGACTAGCGGTCTCCTACGAGCAGTACTTC.

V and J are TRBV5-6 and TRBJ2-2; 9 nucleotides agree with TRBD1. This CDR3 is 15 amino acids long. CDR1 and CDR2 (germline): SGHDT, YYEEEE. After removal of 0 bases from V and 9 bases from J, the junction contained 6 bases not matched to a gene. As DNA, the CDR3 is TGTGCCAGCAGCTTGGGGGACAGGGCCAACCGGGAGCTGTTTTTT. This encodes CASSLGDRANRELFF.

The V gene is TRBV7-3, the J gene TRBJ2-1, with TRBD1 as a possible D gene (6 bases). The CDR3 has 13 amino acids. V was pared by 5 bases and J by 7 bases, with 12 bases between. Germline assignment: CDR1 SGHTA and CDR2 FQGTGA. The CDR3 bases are TGTGCCAGCAGCCCAGGACAGTTTAATGAGCAGTTCTTC. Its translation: CASSPGQFNEQFF.